These 5 T cell receptor beta chains were sequenced from one sample in a study of beta chain features in type 1 diabetes. These receptors lack a known antigen. Every bit of the isolated RNA underwent reverse transcription, so sequencing read expressed TCRB transcripts. Data came from immunoSEQ multiplex PCR; TCRdb stores just in-frame clones and leaves some out. There are a few hundred thousand clones in the sample; roughly 9.8% occur only once, and about 0.64% lies in the top ten. Study-wide results and caveats: Shorter TCRB CDR3s, moderately but significantly so, marked every one of the four CD4+ subsets in Type 1 diabetes patients.

The sample consisted of central memory CD4+ T cells from blood. The source is a man in his thirties or forties with type 1 diabetes.

Concerning this clone: A junction boundary mismatches the germline segment, possibly from a read error. The V gene is TRBV19, the J gene TRBJ2-5; possibly TRBD2 for D (6 bases). The CDR3 sequence is 14 residues long. Per the germline V gene, CDR1 is LNHDA and CDR2 is SQIVND (reference sequence). For the CDR3, the DNA is TGTGCCAGTAGTCTAGAAGGGACGCCGGGGGAGCAGTACTTC. Protein: CASSLEGTPGEQYF.

This clone was counted between two and nine times. The gene calls are TRBV2 and TRBJ2-1, with 11 bases lining up with TRBD2. In germline, CDR1 is SNHLY, CDR2 FYNNEI. CDR3 length: 15 amino acids. V shed 6 bases, J shed 7 bases, and the junction held 8 bases outside the gene matches. The CDR3 DNA reads as TGTGCCAGCAGGGACGGGACTAGCGGCAGGAATGAGCAGTTCTTC. Residues: CASRDGTSGRNEQFF.

This clone has at least ten counts. V and J are TRBV5-4 and TRBJ2-3; TRBD2 might be the D (5 bases). Deletions cut 5 bases from V and 1 base from J, with 17 bases between. This CDR3 is 16 amino acids long. The germline V gene has CDR1 SGHNT and CDR2 YYREEE (reference sequence). The CDR3 loop reads CASSTGSSYGTDTQYF. The CDR3 DNA follows: TGTGCCAGCAGTACGGGAAGCAGTTACGGCACAGATACGCAGTATTTT.

V and J are TRBV7-2 and TRBJ2-2; TRBD2 aligns across 8 bases. The CDR3 extends over 16 amino acids. The germline CDR1 and CDR2 sequences are SGHTA and FQGNSA. Germline trimming cut 5 bases from V and 5 bases from J; bases unmatched to any gene: 10. CDR3 sequence: CASSIPGLEKTGELFF. The CDR3 region has the DNA TGTGCCAGCAGCATCCCGGGACTAGAAAAAACCGGGGAGCTGTTTTTT.

This clone was seen more than once but under ten times. In DNA, the CDR3 is TGTGCCAGCAGCTTCAGGCCCCCGCTAGCGGGACGGACCGGGGAGCTGTTTTTT. Translation: CASSFRPPLAGRTGELFF. The chain has TRBV11-2 and TRBJ2-2; 9 nucleotides match TRBD2. Germline V lookup: CDR1 SGHAT, CDR2 FQNNGV. CDR3 length: 18 amino acids. V lost 3 bases to trimming and J lost 5 bases; unmatched junction nucleotides: 13.